A single sample gave rise to the 4 T cell receptor beta chains below, sequenced in a study of OX40 agonist ivuxolimab in advanced cancers. TCRdb keeps only in-frame clones here, not all; method: immunoSEQ multiplex PCR. The data contain fewer than 80,000 clones, roughly nine tenths of them singletons. The specimen comprised CD4+ or CD8+ T cells sorted from blood, sampled in a trial of the OX40 agonist ivuxolimab. The receptor source for this set is an adult with an advanced solid tumor such as melanoma, head and neck, liver or kidney cancer.

This clone was observed once. The genes are TRBV6-4 and TRBJ1-1; no firm D call. V was pared by 4 bases and J by 0 bases, with 6 bases between. The CDR3 is made up of 13 amino acids. From germline, CDR1 is MRHNA and CDR2 SNTAGT. The CDR3 sequence is CASSVGLNTEAFF. The DNA for the CDR3 is TGTGCCAGCAGTGTGGGTCTGAACACTGAAGCTTTCTTT.

Turning to this clone: This same CDR3 is encoded by further DNA sequences in the sample. The chain uses TRBV18 and TRBJ2-5, with D unclear. The CDR3 has 14 amino acids. Germline CDR1 and CDR2: KGHSH and LQKENI. Trimming stripped 3 bases from V and 0 bases from J, with 8 bases between. CDR3 in amino acids: CASSPSGHQETQYF. The CDR3 nucleotides read TGTGCCAGCTCACCGTCAGGCCACCAAGAGACCCAGTACTTC.

The V gene is TRBV4-1, the J gene TRBJ1-4; D is perhaps TRBD1 (6 bases). CDR1 and CDR2 from the germline V gene are MGHRA and YSYEKL. Trimming removed 4 bases at V and 4 bases at J, with 13 bases between. CDR3 length equals 15 residues. The CDR3: CASSREGHVNEKLFF. In nucleotides, the CDR3 is TGCGCCAGCAGCCGAGAGGGACACGTTAATGAAAAACTGTTTTTT.

The chain couples TRBV6-1 to TRBJ1-2; D ambiguous. Germline V gene data show CDR1 as MNHNS and CDR2 as SASEGT. The CDR3 spans 12 residues. V was cut by 1 base and J by 4 bases, with 4 bases left in between. This CDR3 is CASSEGTYGYTF. The CDR3 DNA sequence: TGTGCCAGCAGTGAAGGGACCTATGGCTACACCTTC.